The T cell receptor beta chain described here comes from a study of cytomegalovirus exposure and HLA in healthy donors. Across the whole study: In an early release, HLA-typed donors contributed some 88 million unique TCR sequences. Overall study findings and caveats: In vitro, three CMV-associated chains proved specific for CMV antigens. DRB1 showed the most TCR associations and HLA-C the fewest in a later analysis, as rates varied by HLA locus.

Concerning this clone itself: Its antigen is not known.

Primers: 60 Vbeta forward and 13 Jbeta reverse. Here immunoSEQ multiplex PCR was the method, and the copy in TCRdb shows in-frame clones only, minus some. The sample includes about 190,000 clones, roughly 80% of them seen just once. Germline trimming cut 0 bases from V and 5 bases from J; bases unmatched to any gene: 4. In germline, CDR1 is PRHDT, CDR2 FYEKMQ (reference sequence). The CDR3 spans 14 residues. This receptor was obtained from a woman between 18 and 30 years old in good health and CMV-seronegative. The sequenced sample was PBMCs. This rearrangement joins TRBV13 to TRBJ2-7; 7 nucleotides match TRBD1. The CDR3, as DNA: TGTGCCAGCAGCTTAGGGAGGGGGCAGGACGAGCAGTACTTC. Protein sequence: CASSLGRGQDEQYF.